This T cell receptor beta chain is drawn from a study of post-analysis software for immune sequencing data. Study findings and constraints: Relative to controls, patients with multiple sclerosis showed significantly lower normalized Chao1 diversity. There were roughly five TRBV segments more frequent in patients than controls, and TRBV5-6, TRBV5-1 and TRBV20-1 were among them.

Only a few counts were recorded for this clonotype. Its antigen is still unknown. The V end was cut by 3 bases, the J end by 0 bases, with 4 bases between. CDR1 SGDLS and CDR2 YYNGEE come from the germline V gene. The CDR3 extends over 14 amino acids. Unique molecular identifiers were present in the TCR beta cDNA libraries. TCRdb processed the PCR reads anew with MiXCR; each CDR3 protein has one entry. Among some 500,000 distinct CDR3 sequences listed, nearly 45% were seen once. The TCR was taken from a girl under 18 with multiple sclerosis. The sequencing input was blood. V and J are TRBV9 and TRBJ2-6; D gene uncertain. The CDR3 DNA reads as TGTGCCAGCAGCGGGTTCTCTGGGGCCAACGTCCTGACTTTC. Translation gives CASSGFSGANVLTF.